The T cell receptor (beta chain) described here comes from a study of Graves' ophthalmopathy and Graves' hyperthyroidism. Germline lookup yields CDR1 MDHEN and CDR2 SYDVKM. With V trimmed by 1 base and J by 2 bases, 4 bases remained unmatched. The length of the CDR3 is 15 residues. The TCR beta CDR3 regions underwent amplification from RNA transcripts. Investigators did first-round RT-PCR with HTBI primers, then second-round multiplex PCR. TCRdb passed the multiplex PCR reads through MiXCR, listing each CDR3 protein once. The sample lists about 620,000 distinct CDR3 sequences, about 24% occurring once. This clonotype was observed many times. PBMCs were density-gradient isolated from roughly 10 ml fresh blood.

The origin of this receptor is a woman between 18 and 29 years old with stable Graves' hyperthyroidism. Some clones in this sample may be carry-over from other donors' samples. The sequenced sample consisted of peripheral blood. The chain combines TRBV28 with TRBJ2-7, with 8 bases lining up with TRBD2. The DNA for the CDR3 is TGTGCCAGCAGTTTATCACGGGAGGGGACCTACGAGCAGTACTTC. Its protein product is CASSLSREGTYEQYF.